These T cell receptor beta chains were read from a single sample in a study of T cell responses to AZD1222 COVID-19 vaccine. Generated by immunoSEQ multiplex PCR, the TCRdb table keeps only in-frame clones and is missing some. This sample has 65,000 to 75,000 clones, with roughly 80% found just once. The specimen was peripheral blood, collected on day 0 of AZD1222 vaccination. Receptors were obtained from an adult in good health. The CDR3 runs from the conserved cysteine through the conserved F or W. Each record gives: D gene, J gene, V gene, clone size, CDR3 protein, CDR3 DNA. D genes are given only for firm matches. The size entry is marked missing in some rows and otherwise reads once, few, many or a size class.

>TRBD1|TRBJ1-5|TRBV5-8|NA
CASSVDRVNQPQHF
TGTGCCAGCAGCGTGGACAGGGTAAATCAGCCCCAGCATTTT
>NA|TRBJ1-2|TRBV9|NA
CASSADSHGYTF
TGTGCCAGCAGCGCCGATTCACATGGCTACACCTTC
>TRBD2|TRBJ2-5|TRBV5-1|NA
CASSLAIAGTRETQYF
TGCGCCAGCAGCTTGGCGATAGCGGGAACCAGGGAGACCCAGTACTTC
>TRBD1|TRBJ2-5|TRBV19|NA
CASSRLGQVEETQYF
TGTGCCAGTAGTCGCCTCGGACAGGTTGAGGAGACCCAGTACTTC
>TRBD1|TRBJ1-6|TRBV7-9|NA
CASSTQGFGSSPLHF
TGTGCCAGCAGCACACAGGGGTTCGGGAGTTCACCCCTCCACTTT
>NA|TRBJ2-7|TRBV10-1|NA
CASSDSYEQYF
TGCGCCAGCAGTGATTCCTACGAGCAGTACTTC
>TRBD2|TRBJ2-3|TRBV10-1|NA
CASSDSGASTDTQYF
TGCGCCAGCAGTGATAGCGGGGCCAGCACAGATACGCAGTATTTT
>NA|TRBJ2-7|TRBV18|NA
CASSPPSGIYEQYF
TGTGCCAGCTCACCACCTTCAGGGATCTACGAGCAGTACTTC
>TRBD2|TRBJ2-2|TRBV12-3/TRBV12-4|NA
CASSRSGGGELFF
TGTGCCAGCAGCCGTAGCGGGGGTGGGGAGCTGTTTTTT
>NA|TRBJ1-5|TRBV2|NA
CASSRQRNTNQPQHF
TGTGCCAGCAGTAGACAGCGGAATACCAATCAGCCCCAGCATTTT
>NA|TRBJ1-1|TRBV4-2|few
CASSQVGFEAFF
TGTGCCAGCAGCCAAGTAGGCTTTGAAGCTTTCTTT
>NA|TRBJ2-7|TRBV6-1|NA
CASSDPPGRQYF
TGTGCCAGCAGTGACCCGCCGGGACGTCAGTACTTC
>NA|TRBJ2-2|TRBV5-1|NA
CASSLGILKLPSNTGELFF
TGCGCCAGCAGCTTGGGAATCCTTAAACTTCCCTCGAACACCGGGGAGCTGTTTTTT
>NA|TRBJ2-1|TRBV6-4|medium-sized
CASSDSDYNEQFF
TGTGCCAGCAGTGACTCGGACTACAATGAGCAGTTCTTC
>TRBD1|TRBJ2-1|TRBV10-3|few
CAISNRGRNNEQFF
TGTGCCATCAGCAACAGGGGGCGGAACAATGAGCAGTTCTTC
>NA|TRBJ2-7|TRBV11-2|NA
CASSLSASYEQYF
TGTGCCAGCAGCTTATCTGCCTCCTACGAGCAGTACTTC
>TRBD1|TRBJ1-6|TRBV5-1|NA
CASSIEGDRGNSPLHF
TGCGCCAGCAGCATCGAGGGGGACAGGGGTAATTCACCCCTCCACTTT
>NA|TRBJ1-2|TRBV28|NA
CASSLSRQPSYGYTF
TGTGCCAGCAGTTTATCCAGGCAACCATCCTATGGCTACACCTTC
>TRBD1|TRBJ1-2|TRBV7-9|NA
CASVQGAANYGYTF
TGTGCCAGCGTCCAGGGGGCGGCTAACTATGGCTACACCTTC
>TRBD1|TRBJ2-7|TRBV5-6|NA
CASSGGQGSYEQYF
TGTGCCAGCAGCGGAGGACAGGGGTCTTACGAGCAGTACTTC
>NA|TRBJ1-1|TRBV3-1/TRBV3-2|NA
CASSQFGNTEAFF
TGTGCCAGCAGCCAATTTGGGAACACTGAAGCTTTCTTT
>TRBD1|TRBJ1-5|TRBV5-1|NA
CASSLVDREEGQPQHF
TGCGCCAGCAGCTTGGTTGACAGGGAAGAGGGTCAGCCCCAGCATTTT
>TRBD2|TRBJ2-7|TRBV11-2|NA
CASSLEVAGLKQYF
TGTGCCAGCAGCTTAGAAGTAGCGGGGTTAAAACAGTACTTC
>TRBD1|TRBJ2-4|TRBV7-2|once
CASGDRGVAKNIQYF
TGTGCCAGCGGAGACAGGGGGGTCGCCAAAAACATTCAGTACTTC
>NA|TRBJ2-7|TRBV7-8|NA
CASSLTGYEQYF
TGTGCCAGCAGCTTAACAGGCTACGAGCAGTACTTC
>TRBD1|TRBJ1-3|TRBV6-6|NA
CASNNRGSGSGNTIYF
TGTGCCAGCAATAACAGGGGGTCTGGCTCTGGAAACACCATATATTTT
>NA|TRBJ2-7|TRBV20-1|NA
CSARVTYEQYF
TGCAGTGCTAGAGTTACCTACGAGCAGTACTTC
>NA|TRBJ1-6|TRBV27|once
CASRRTGSPLHF
TGTGCCAGCAGGAGGACGGGTTCACCCCTCCACTTT
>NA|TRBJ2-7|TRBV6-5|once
CVLGLFHSSYEQYF
TGTGTACTAGGACTATTCCATAGCTCCTACGAGCAGTACTTC
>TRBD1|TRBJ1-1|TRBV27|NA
CASSLAGGSAFF
TGTGCCAGCAGTTTGGCAGGGGGGTCAGCTTTCTTT
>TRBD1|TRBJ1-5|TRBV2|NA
CASSYPLGQGENQPQHF
TGTGCCAGCAGTTATCCTCTGGGACAGGGGGAAAATCAGCCCCAGCATTTT
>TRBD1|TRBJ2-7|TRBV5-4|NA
CASSADRGREQYF
TGTGCCAGCAGCGCCGACAGGGGGCGTGAGCAGTACTTC
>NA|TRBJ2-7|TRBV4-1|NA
CASSQVGSYEQYF
TGCGCCAGCAGCCAAGTTGGATCCTACGAGCAGTACTTC
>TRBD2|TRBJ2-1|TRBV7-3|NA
CASSLGLAGNEQFF
TGTGCCAGCAGCCTCGGACTAGCGGGGAATGAGCAGTTCTTC
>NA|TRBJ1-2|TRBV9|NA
CASSVVEGSYGYTF
TGTGCCAGCAGCGTAGTTGAGGGATCCTATGGCTACACCTTC
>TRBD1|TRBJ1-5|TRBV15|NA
CATRTGLMGQPQHF
TGTGCCACCCGGACAGGTTTAATGGGTCAGCCCCAGCATTTT
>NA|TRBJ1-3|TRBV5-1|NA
CASSPIDRSSGNTIYF
TGCGCCAGCAGTCCCATTGACAGGAGCTCTGGAAACACCATATATTTT
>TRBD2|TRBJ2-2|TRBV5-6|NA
CASSRGAGGAGELFF
TGTGCCAGCAGCCGGGGAGCGGGGGGAGCCGGGGAGCTGTTTTTT
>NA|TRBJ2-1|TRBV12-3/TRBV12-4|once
CASSLGTYNEQFF
TGTGCCAGCAGTTTAGGGACCTACAATGAGCAGTTCTTC
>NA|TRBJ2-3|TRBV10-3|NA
CAISESIAVTDTQYF
TGTGCCATCAGTGAGTCGATAGCGGTCACAGATACGCAGTATTTT